One and the same sample provided the 10 T cell receptor beta chains below, sequenced in a study of identical twins. Each CDR3 protein is one row after TCRdb ran MiXCR on the 5' RACE reads. The data hold 250,000 or so distinct CDR3 sequences, with roughly 8% observed a single time. The sample also formed part of further work on yellow fever vaccine responses in identical twins.

Sequencing was done on a sample of CD8+ T cells sorted from blood. The source is a young woman in good health.

This clonotype was found a few times. V usage is TRBV11-2 and J usage is TRBJ2-3; D is perhaps TRBD1 or TRBD2 (5 bases each). The germline V gene encodes CDR1 SGHAT and CDR2 FQNNGV. Trimming stripped 0 bases from V and 0 bases from J, with 7 bases between. This CDR3 is built from 15 residues. CDR3 residues: CASSLEWDSTDTQYF. The CDR3 DNA reads as TGTGCCAGCAGCTTAGAATGGGACAGCACAGATACGCAGTATTTT.

The chain carries TRBV6-2 or TRBV6-3 and TRBJ2-3; either TRBD1 or TRBD2 may supply D (6 bases each). The CDR3 is 16 residues long. CDR1 and CDR2 from the germline V gene are MNHEY and SVGEGT. The germline V and J ends were trimmed by 6 bases and 1 base, with 17 bases remaining between them. For the CDR3, the DNA is TGTGCCAGCAGCCTAAGGGGGGAGACGGGCACAGATACGCAGTATTTT. This translates into CASSLRGETGTDTQYF.

Note on this clonotype: A read error is possible here, since a much larger clone lies one base away. Here the CDR3 DNA reads TGTGCCAACAGCCCAAGCGGGGAGGCGTATACGCAGTATTTT. Its translation is CANSPSGEAYTQYF. The chain employs TRBV6-2 or TRBV6-3 and TRBJ2-3, with 7 bases that match TRBD2. Per germline, CDR1 MNHEY and CDR2 SVGEGT. The J segment lost 7 bases and the V segment lost 10 bases, leaving 14 bases of the junction unmatched. CDR3 size: 14 residues.

The CDR3 nucleotides read TGTGCCAGCAGGGGAGCGGACGGCACAGATACGCAGTATTTT. This gives the protein CASRGADGTDTQYF. V is TRBV2 and J is TRBJ2-3, with D perhaps matching TRBD2 (5 bases). This CDR3 has 14 amino acids. Germline V gene lookup returns CDR1 SNHLY and CDR2 FYNNEI. With 6 bases removed from V and 1 base from J, the gap between germline ends came to 11 bases.

The V and J genes are TRBV2 and TRBJ2-2; a weak D match, TRBD1 (6 bases). The CDR3 extends over 17 amino acids. The germline gives CDR1 SNHLY, CDR2 FYNNEI. The V and J ends lost 6 bases and 0 bases respectively, with 17 bases between them. The CDR3: CASRDPIGGPNTGELFF. CDR3 in DNA: TGTGCCAGCAGAGATCCGATAGGGGGTCCGAACACCGGGGAGCTGTTTTTT.

The chain links TRBV11-2 to TRBJ2-7; 12 bases are shared with TRBD2. The CDR3 runs 18 residues. V lost 5 bases, J lost 0 bases, and 11 bases stayed unmatched. In germline, CDR1 is SGHAT, CDR2 FQNNGV. The CDR3 sequence: CASSTPGTSGRSSYEQYF. CDR3 coding DNA: TGTGCCAGCAGCACCCCCGGGACTAGCGGGCGAAGCTCCTACGAGCAGTACTTC.

Only a few counts were recorded for this clonotype. J is TRBJ2-7 and V is TRBV27; maybe TRBD1 (6 bases). This CDR3 is 16 amino acids long. Germline CDR1 MNHEY, CDR2 SMNVEV (reference sequence). Trimming removed 0 bases from V and 3 bases from J, with 15 bases in between. The CDR3 bases are TGTGCCAGCAGTTTATCCCCCCCAACAGGGAACTACGAGCAGTACTTC. Its protein product is CASSLSPPTGNYEQYF.

This clonotype has at least ten counts. The chain joins TRBV28 to TRBJ2-3; D is unclear. The V end was cut by 5 bases, the J end by 2 bases, with 11 bases between. This CDR3 spans 14 amino acids. The germline CDR1 and CDR2 sequences are MDHEN and SYDVKM. The CDR3 spells CASSRRIHTDTQYF. As DNA, the CDR3 is TGTGCCAGCAGTCGACGGATACACACAGATACGCAGTATTTT.

This clonotype was observed at least ten times. The chain joins TRBV29-1 to TRBJ2-1, with D uncertain. The CDR3 contains 13 residues. Trimming stripped 3 bases from V and 0 bases from J, with 6 bases between. The germline V gene encodes CDR1 SQVTM and CDR2 ANQGSEA. This CDR3 reads CSVEGISYNEQFF. For the CDR3, the DNA is TGCAGCGTTGAGGGGATCTCCTACAATGAGCAGTTCTTC.

This clonotype was detected only a few times. CDR3 DNA: TGTGCCAGCAGCCTGGCAGGGGGCGGTGAGACCGGGGAGCTGTTTTTT. Its translation: CASSLAGGGETGELFF. The chain recombines TRBV7-9 with TRBJ2-2; 8 bases are a match to TRBD1. This CDR3 is 16 amino acids long. V lost 5 bases to trimming and J lost 5 bases; unmatched junction nucleotides: 10. The germline gives CDR1 SEHNR, CDR2 FQNEAQ (reference sequence).